The 9 T cell receptor beta chains in this list originate from one sample, sequenced in a study of T-cell memory formation after mild COVID-19. Each CDR3 protein gets one entry after TCRdb re-called the 5' RACE reads with MiXCR. The sample contains about 350,000 distinct CDR3 sequences, approximately 15% of which appear only once. Sequenced material: PBMCs or a T cell subset sorted from them (not recorded which). These TCRs come from a man younger than 30 who had mild COVID-19 (a few samples of this study predate the infection). Cell type and time point are not known.

The chain joins TRBV27 to TRBJ2-1, with 7 positions matching TRBD2. V trimming: 3 bases; J trimming: 13 bases; junction bases outside the gene matches: 3. This CDR3 has 11 residues. Germline CDR1 reads MNHEY; CDR2 reads SMNVEV (reference sequence). For the CDR3, the DNA is TGTGCCAGCAGTTTTGGGACTAACCAGTTCTTC. It translates to CASSFGTNQFF.

The rearrangement joins TRBV5-6 to TRBJ1-5; D not certain. CDR1 is SGHDT and CDR2 is YYEEEE in the germline V gene. The CDR3 loop spans 14 amino acids. V was pared by 2 bases and J by 2 bases, with 8 bases between. The CDR3 loop is CASSLASGNQPQHF. CDR3 DNA: TGTGCCAGCAGCTTAGCCTCGGGCAATCAGCCCCAGCATTTT.

There are a few counts of this clonotype. The chain is built from TRBV7-3 and TRBJ2-3, with TRBD2 as a possible D gene (5 bases). The germline V and J ends were trimmed by 0 bases and 2 bases, with 9 bases remaining between them. Germline CDR1 and CDR2: SGHTA and FQGTGA. CDR3 size: 15 residues. The chain's CDR3 is CASSLTLATTDTQYF. CDR3 coding DNA: TGTGCCAGCAGCTTAACGCTAGCCACCACAGATACGCAGTATTTT.

This clonotype showed up just a few times. The V call is TRBV10-3, the J call TRBJ2-7; TRBD2 matches at 10 bases. CDR1 is ENHRY and CDR2 is SYGVKD in the germline V gene. The junction had 14 bases not matched to a gene; V was cut back by 10 bases and J by 2 bases. This CDR3 spans 16 amino acids. The CDR3 is CATEPHLAGATYEQYF. The CDR3 DNA sequence: TGTGCCACCGAACCCCACCTAGCGGGGGCCACCTACGAGCAGTACTTC.

The chain couples TRBV5-6 to TRBJ1-3, with D perhaps TRBD1 (5 bases). The CDR3 is 18 residues long. CDR1 is SGHDT, CDR2 YYEEEE, per germline. V lost 0 bases to trimming and J lost 0 bases, with 16 bases between them. CDR3: CASSLGPPSGSSGNTIYF. The CDR3 region has the DNA TGTGCCAGCAGCTTGGGCCCTCCCTCAGGGTCCTCTGGAAACACCATATATTTT.

This clonotype has only a few counts. The CDR3 DNA follows: TGTGCCACCAGCATACAGGGGAGCCCCACAGATACGCAGTATTTT. Its translation is CATSIQGSPTDTQYF. This chain joins TRBV15 and TRBJ2-3, with 7 nucleotides matching TRBD1. The V gene end was trimmed by 4 bases and the J gene end by 2 bases; junction bases not matched to a gene: 6. This CDR3 is built from 15 residues. Germline-derived CDR1 and CDR2 are LNHNV and YYDKDF (reference sequence).

The J gene is TRBJ1-1, the V gene TRBV27; D is possibly TRBD1 (6 bases). V lost 6 bases and J 5 bases, leaving 16 bases between the germline ends. The germline V gene encodes CDR1 MNHEY and CDR2 SMNVEV (reference sequence). CDR3 length: 14 amino acids. DNA for the CDR3: TGTGCCAGCAGCTTCTTGGGGGGACAAACTGAAGCTTTCTTT. Residues: CASSFLGGQTEAFF.

The chain couples TRBV15 to TRBJ2-3; the D is unclear. The CDR3 is made up of 16 amino acids. V lost 7 bases and J lost 3, with 20 bases in between. The germline V gene encodes CDR1 LNHNV and CDR2 YYDKDF (reference sequence). This CDR3 is CATNPGPLERTDTQYF. CDR3 nucleotide sequence: TGTGCCACCAACCCAGGTCCCCTTGAAAGGACAGATACGCAGTATTTT. Combining the CDR3 with reference TRBV15 and TRBJ2-3 gives the whole variable domain DAMVIQNPRYQVTQFGKPVTLSCSQTLNHNVMYWYQQKSSQAPKLLFHYYDKDFNNEADTPDNFQSRRPNTSFCFLDIRSPGLGDTAMYLCATNPGPLERTDTQYFGPGTRLTVL.

The chain employs TRBV6-6 and TRBJ2-7; a weak D match, TRBD2 (6 bases). The CDR3 is 12 amino acids. Trimming took 7 bases from V and 3 from J, leaving 10 bases between them. CDR1 and CDR2 from the germline V gene are MNHNY and SVGAGI (reference sequence). The CDR3 loop reads CASTEGGYEQYF. The CDR3 DNA reads as TGTGCCAGCACGGAGGGCGGCTACGAGCAGTACTTC.